This TCR beta chain was found in a study of molecular identifiers for immune sequencing clone quantification. Study in general: Replicates partitioned RNA from approximately 20,000 or 100,000 naive CD8 cells into five parts, sequencing four.

A CD8+CD4-CCR7+CD45RA+ gate was used to sort naive CD8 T cells. This clonotype was observed many times. Its antigen is undetermined. Preparation methods for the bulk TCR libraries were those previously described, with listed TCR primers. MiXCR was run by TCRdb on the PCR reads, yielding one entry per CDR3 protein. The sample yields around 460,000 distinct CDR3 sequences, about 20% seen once. Study results and caveats: Researchers reportedly could pick up spiked Jurkat TCR RNA from one cell mixed into over 900,000 naive cells.

What was sequenced was naive CD8+ T cells from blood, with Jurkat cell RNA spiked in. Specified subset: FACS-sorted CD8+CD4-CCR7+CD45RA+ naive T cells. This sequence was found in a human donor in good health. Some libraries in this study had Jurkat cell RNA spiked in.

The CDR3 loop reads CASSGQLSNQPQHF. DNA of the CDR3: TGTGCCAGCAGTGGACAATTGAGCAATCAGCCCCAGCATTTT. The chain recombines TRBV12-3 or TRBV12-4 with TRBJ1-5; a weak D match, TRBD1 (5 bases). The V end was cut by 5 bases, the J end by 1 base, with 9 bases between. The CDR3 loop spans 14 amino acids.